This TCR beta chain was observed in a study of T cell responses to AZD1222 COVID-19 vaccine (dated by TCRdb to the early 2020s). With regard to the full study: TCR sequencing was performed for 230 to 250 trial participants, of whom about 200 were given two doses of AZD1222 and roughly 25 were given two doses of MenACWY control vaccine. Trial participants were enrolled into age subgroups of 18-55, 56-69 and 70-plus years, which contained about 160, 30 and 59 TCR-sequenced participants, respectively.

The CDR3 regions of human TCRbeta chains were analyzed by immunosequencing. From the authors' description of their analysis: Repertoire TCRs were checked for matches against a reference library of SARS-CoV-2-specific TCRs that had been generated using the MIRA antigen-specificity platform. Breadth was defined as the fraction of unique TCRs that were SARS-CoV-2-associated, and depth was defined as the fraction of total T cells that were SARS-CoV-2-associated. Using the MIRA data, each spike-specific TCR was assigned both to the spike region to which the TCR was reactive and to a CD4 or CD8 class. Log10-transformed breadth and depth values were compared by one-way ANOVA with Sidak's multiple comparisons tests. TCRdb took over this immuneACCESS table, retaining in-frame rearrangements with V and J assigned. Such tables are incomplete; in checked studies, under half of the missing clones stem from an unresolved V gene, and the remainder is unexplained. Clone size and the V and J calls come from that table; the DNA yielded D and trimming. The sample data list 150,000 or so clones, and 90% to 95% of these were observed just once. Around 2.8% of the sample is held by the ten biggest clonotypes.

Results the study describes overall, beyond this receptor: Reportedly, close to half of the unique spike-specific TCRs recognized epitopes lying outside the regions that are mutated in the B.1.351 and B.1.1.7 variants. Conclusions about previously exposed vaccinees are limited because only a handful of AZD1222 recipients were SARS-CoV-2 seropositive at baseline. Participants were mostly white British, with more females than males. The authors suggested clonal diversity may have been underestimated. The whole spike protein was spanned by vaccine-associated CD4 TCRs, and dominant responses were seen in regions 160-218 and 743-854. The 56-69-year group was small, and its depth increase did not reach significance, likely because of low power. Because no samples from the day 14 peak response were available, repertoires could be characterized only after the peak T cell response. A significant rise in spike-specific TCR breadth and depth was observed after two AZD1222 doses relative to day 0 and relative to MenACWY recipients.

The germline V gene gives CDR1 as MDHEN and CDR2 as SYDVKM. V is clipped by 6 bases and J by 2 bases, and the sequence between their germline boundaries is 11 bases long. The CDR3, from cysteine to phenylalanine, totals 13 residues. Just CDR3 DNA is preserved here, 39 bases in frame from base 1. Reading the label with the study, this specimen's time point is: baseline before first vaccination. Interpreted using the paper, the treatment or condition label stands for: meningococcal conjugate vaccine given as trial control. Vaccinee samples were obtained from the UK trials COV001 and COV002, which included a single-blind randomized controlled phase 2/3 trial of AZD1222 (ChAdOx1 nCoV-19) in healthy adults. For TCRbeta chain sequencing, PBMC samples were collected from trial participants at day 0 and at day 28 after the second dose. Comment on this clone: Its antigen has not been determined. Per-nucleotide qualities are absent, and no much larger clonotype sits a single base away.

The chain joins TRBV28 to TRBJ2-7, with TRBD2 as a weak D call on 6 bases. Here the sequenced sample was peripheral blood, taken on day 0 of MenACWY control vaccination. The origin of this receptor is an adult in good health. The bases read TGTGCCAGCAGCCCGGGAGATACCTACGAGCAGTACTTC. It codes for CASSPGDTYEQYF.